The clone carrying this T cell receptor beta chain was observed at least ten times. The antigen remains undetermined. J was trimmed by 3 bases and V by 6 bases; bases with no gene match: 4. This CDR3 is built from 12 residues. Germline CDR1 DFQATT, CDR2 SNEGSKA (reference sequence). The data were taken from a study of Graves' ophthalmopathy and Graves' hyperthyroidism. Notes on the study in general: Appearing in blood as well were most expanded thyroid clonotypes above 0.001 frequency.

Amplification of the TCR beta CDR3 regions used RNA transcripts (as template). The first-round RT-PCR employed HTBI primers together with the Qiagen OneStep RT-PCR kit. A multiplex PCR was then performed as the second round. TCRdb recomputed calls from the multiplex PCR reads with MiXCR, one row per CDR3 protein. Seen here are approximately 380,000 distinct CDR3 sequences, around 21% observed once, and the top ten hold around 3%. V and J are TRBV20-1 and TRBJ2-7, with 8 bases matching TRBD2. The sample taken for sequencing was peripheral blood. The clonotype was recovered from a woman aged 18-30 years with stable Graves' hyperthyroidism. The CDR3 sequence is CSARTSSYEQYF. DNA of the CDR3: TGCAGTGCGAGGACTAGCAGCTACGAGCAGTACTTC.